A few counts support the clone carrying this TCR beta chain. The data derive from a study of T cell repertoires in cytomegalovirus infection. The length of the CDR3 is 13 residues. Germline assignment: CDR1 SGDLS and CDR2 YYNGEE. With 6 bases removed from V and 5 bases from J, the gap between germline ends came to 14 bases. Using its own MiXCR run on the reads, TCRdb lists one record per CDR3 protein. The sample carries 200,000 to 300,000 distinct CDR3 sequences, 12% to 15% recorded once. The clonotype comes from a human donor in good health (CMV status not recorded). Some clones in this sample may be carry-over from other donors' samples. The chain links TRBV9 to TRBJ1-1, with a tentative D call TRBD1 (6 bases). Sequencing was done on a sample of PBMCs. The CDR3 DNA sequence: TGTGCCAGCACTGATGCAGGGGATACTGAAGCTTTCTTT. As protein: CASTDAGDTEAFF.